The 8 T cell receptor beta chains below were found in one sample sequenced in a study of blood T cell repertoires in COVID-19. Sequencing was performed with immunoSEQ multiplex PCR; in TCRdb, only in-frame clones are kept and a portion is missing. Here the sample spans around 42,000 clones, approximately 79% being singletons. Sequencing was performed on peripheral blood. These receptor sequences come from a woman of 80 years or more with acute or convalescent COVID-19.

The gene calls are TRBV2 and TRBJ1-4; D remains ambiguous. V lost 6 bases, J lost 7 bases, and 6 bases lay in between. CDR3 length equals 11 residues. Germline V CDR1 and CDR2: SNHLY, FYNNEI. The CDR3 region is CASRQVEKLFF. For the CDR3, the DNA is TGTGCCAGCAGGCAGGTTGAAAAACTGTTTTTT.

The chain carries TRBV28 and TRBJ2-2; 9 nucleotides agree with TRBD1. Germline V CDR1 and CDR2: MDHEN, SYDVKM. The CDR3 runs 15 residues. J gave up 7 bases and V 5 bases, and 8 bases lay outside the gene matches. CDR3 DNA: TGTGCCAGCAGTCCAACCGACAGGGGGTACGGGGAGCTGTTTTTT. Its translation is CASSPTDRGYGELFF. Full variable domain (rest looked up from reference TRBV28 and TRBJ2-2): DVKVTQSSRYLVKRTGEKVFLECVQDMDHENMFWYRQDPGLGLRLIYFSYDVKMKEKGDIPEGYSVSREKKERFSLILESASTNQTSMYLCASSPTDRGYGELFFGEGSRLTVL.

The V gene is TRBV7-9, the J gene TRBJ1-1; 8 nucleotides line up with TRBD1. J gave up 4 bases and V 4 bases, and 8 bases lay outside the gene matches. This CDR3 contains 15 residues. The germline V gene has CDR1 SEHNR and CDR2 FQNEAQ (reference sequence). The CDR3 here is CASSSLRGPRTEAFF. The CDR3 region has the DNA TGTGCCAGCAGCTCCCTCAGGGGGCCGCGCACTGAAGCTTTCTTT.

V is TRBV19 and J is TRBJ1-2; 7 nucleotides match TRBD1. The V and J ends lost 4 bases and 8 bases, in that order; junction bases with no gene match: 10. The CDR3 sequence is 14 residues long. CDR1 is LNHDA and CDR2 is SQIVND in the germline V gene (reference sequence). Here the CDR3 reads CASSTRQGDYGYTF. In DNA, the CDR3 is TGTGCCAGTAGTACCAGACAGGGTGATTACGGCTACACCTTC. Filled out from reference TRBV19 and TRBJ1-2, the complete variable domain reads DGGITQSPKYLFRKEGQNVTLSCEQNLNHDAMYWYRQDPGQGLRLIYYSQIVNDFQKGDIAEGYSVSREKKESFPLTVTSAQKNPTAFYLCASSTRQGDYGYTFGSGTRLTVV.

The chain joins TRBV5-1 to TRBJ1-1, with 9 positions matching TRBD1. V lost 4 bases to trimming and J lost 8 bases; unmatched junction nucleotides: 9. Germline V gene sequence: CDR1 SGHRS, CDR2 YFSETQ. The CDR3 contains 14 residues. CDR3 loop: CASSQGQGLEEAFF. The CDR3 DNA reads as TGCGCCAGCAGCCAAGGACAGGGGTTGGAGGAAGCTTTCTTT.

V usage is TRBV9 and J usage is TRBJ2-1, with 9 nucleotides matching TRBD2. The V and J ends lost 0 bases and 9 bases, in that order; junction bases with no gene match: 4. In germline, CDR1 is SGDLS, CDR2 YYNGEE. The CDR3 consists of 14 residues. CDR3 bases: TGTGCCAGCAGCGTAGATGCTAGCGGGATTGAGCAGTTCTTC. Translated, it gives CASSVDASGIEQFF.

The chain uses TRBV6-5 and TRBJ2-1, with TRBD2 matching over 11 bases. Trimming took 9 bases from V and 9 from J; bases not matched to a gene: 13. The CDR3 has 15 amino acids. Germline V gene sequence: CDR1 MNHEY, CDR2 SVGAGI. The CDR3 spells CASRKTSGSPGEQFF. Here the CDR3 DNA reads TGTGCCAGTCGAAAAACTAGCGGGAGTCCAGGTGAGCAGTTCTTC.

This chain connects TRBV10-3 to TRBJ2-3, with TRBD2 matching over 10 bases. Germline values: CDR1 ENHRY, CDR2 SYGVKD. The length of the CDR3 is 16 residues. Unmatched junction bases numbered 7, after V lost 6 bases and J lost 1 base. The CDR3 spells CAIRKSLAGRTDTQYF. DNA of the CDR3: TGTGCCATCAGAAAATCACTAGCGGGACGCACAGATACGCAGTATTTT.